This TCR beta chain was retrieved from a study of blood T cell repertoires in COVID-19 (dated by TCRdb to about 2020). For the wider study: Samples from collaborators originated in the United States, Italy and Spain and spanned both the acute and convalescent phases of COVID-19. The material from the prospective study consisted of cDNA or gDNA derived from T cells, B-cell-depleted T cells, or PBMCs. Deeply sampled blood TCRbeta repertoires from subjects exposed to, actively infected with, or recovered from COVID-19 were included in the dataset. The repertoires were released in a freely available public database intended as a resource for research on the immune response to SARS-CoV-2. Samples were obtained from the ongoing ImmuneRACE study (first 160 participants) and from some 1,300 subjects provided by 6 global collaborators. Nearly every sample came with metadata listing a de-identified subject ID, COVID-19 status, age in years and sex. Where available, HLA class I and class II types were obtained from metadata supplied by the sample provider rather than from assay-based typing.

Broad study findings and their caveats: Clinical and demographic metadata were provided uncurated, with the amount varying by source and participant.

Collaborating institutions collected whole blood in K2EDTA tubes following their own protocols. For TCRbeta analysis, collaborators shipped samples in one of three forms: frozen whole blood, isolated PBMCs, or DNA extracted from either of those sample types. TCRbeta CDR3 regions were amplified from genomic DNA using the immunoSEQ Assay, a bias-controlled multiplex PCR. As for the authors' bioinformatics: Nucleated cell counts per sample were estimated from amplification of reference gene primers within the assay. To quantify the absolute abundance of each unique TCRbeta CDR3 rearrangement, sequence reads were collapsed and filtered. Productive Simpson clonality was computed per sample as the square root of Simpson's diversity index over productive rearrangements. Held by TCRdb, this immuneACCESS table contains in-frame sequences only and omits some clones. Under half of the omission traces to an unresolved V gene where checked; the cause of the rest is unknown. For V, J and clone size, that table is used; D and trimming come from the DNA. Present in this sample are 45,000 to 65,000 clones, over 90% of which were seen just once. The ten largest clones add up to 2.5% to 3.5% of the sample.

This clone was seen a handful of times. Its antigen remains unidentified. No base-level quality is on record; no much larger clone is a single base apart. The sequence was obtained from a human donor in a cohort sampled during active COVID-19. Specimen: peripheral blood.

The nucleotide sequence reads TGTGCCAGCAGTAAGACAGGGGTATACGAGCAGTACTTC. It translates as CASSKTGVYEQYF. The chain uses TRBV27 and TRBJ2-7, and 8 bases in between align with TRBD1. The junction shows trimming of 5 bases on V and 4 bases on J, and the gene matches do not reach 4 bases of it. The germline V gene (reference sequence) supplies CDR1 MNHEY and CDR2 SMNVEV. The cysteine opens and the phenylalanine closes a CDR3 of 13 amino acids. This entry keeps only the CDR3 DNA: 39 bases, framed from base 1.